This record covers a single T cell receptor beta chain. CDR1 and CDR2 (germline): SGHVS, FQNEAQ. The V end was cut by 3 bases, the J end by 4 bases, with 9 bases between. The CDR3 length is 13 residues. The data originate from a study of blood T cell repertoires in COVID-19. Data came from immunoSEQ multiplex PCR; TCRdb stores just in-frame clones and leaves some out. The sample has 94,000 or so clones; more than 75% are singletons. The clonotype comes from a woman over 75 with active COVID-19. This chain joins TRBV7-8 and TRBJ1-1, with TRBD1 as a possible D gene (6 bases). What was sequenced was peripheral blood. DNA for the CDR3: TGTGCCAGCAGCTTCGGACAGTTCACTGAAGCTTTCTTT. Encoded protein: CASSFGQFTEAFF.